The rows below give T cell receptor beta chains drawn from one sample of a study of blood T cell repertoires in COVID-19. Some clones are missing from TCRdb's copy, which holds only in-frame ones; the method was immunoSEQ multiplex PCR. This table holds about 260,000 clones, around nine tenths found once. Sequenced material: peripheral blood. The receptor source for this set is a woman aged 25 to 39 with COVID-19, enrolled during active disease. CDR3s include the opening cysteine and the closing phenylalanine or tryptophan. D genes are given only for firm matches. The size of a clone is reported for some rows only, either as once, few or many, or as a class for expanded clones.

V gene	D gene	J gene	clone size	CDR3 protein	CDR3 DNA
TRBV9	-	TRBJ1-4	-	CASSPGTFTPSTNEKLFF	TGTGCCAGCAGCCCCGGGACTTTTACCCCTTCAACTAATGAAAAACTGTTTTTT
TRBV5-4	TRBD1	TRBJ2-7	-	CASSRGSGGSYEQYF	TGTGCCAGCAGCCGAGGTTCAGGGGGCTCCTACGAGCAGTACTTC
TRBV27	-	TRBJ2-5	-	CASSPWTNQETQYF	TGTGCCAGCAGTCCCTGGACTAACCAAGAGACCCAGTACTTC
TRBV12-3/TRBV12-4	-	TRBJ2-5	-	CASSPSTVTQYF	TGTGCCAGCAGCCCATCAACGGTGACCCAGTACTTC
TRBV28	-	TRBJ2-3	-	CASSDSPSTDTQYF	TGTGCCAGCAGCGACAGTCCTAGCACAGATACGCAGTATTTT
TRBV3-1/TRBV3-2	TRBD1	TRBJ2-7	-	CASSQEGQGIHEQYF	TGTGCCAGCAGCCAAGAGGGACAGGGGATCCACGAGCAGTACTTC
TRBV2	TRBD1	TRBJ1-2	-	CASSDWDRGVGYTF	TGTGCCAGCAGTGATTGGGACAGGGGTGTGGGCTACACCTTC
TRBV5-1	-	TRBJ2-3	-	CASSHEFRGGTDTQYF	TGCGCCAGCAGCCACGAGTTCAGGGGGGGCACAGATACGCAGTATTTT
TRBV29-1	-	TRBJ2-5	-	CSGSRNQETQYF	TGCAGCGGGTCGAGAAACCAAGAGACCCAGTACTTC
TRBV11-2	TRBD2	TRBJ2-7	-	CASSLFAGGPSYEQYF	TGTGCCAGCAGCTTATTCGCGGGAGGCCCCTCCTACGAGCAGTACTTC
TRBV5-1	-	TRBJ1-3	-	CASSLEGSRSGNTIYF	TGCGCCAGCAGCTTGGAGGGGTCCCGCTCTGGAAACACCATATATTTT
TRBV28	-	TRBJ1-4	once	CASRGGGNEKLFF	TGTGCCAGCAGGGGTGGAGGTAATGAAAAACTGTTTTTT
TRBV7-2	-	TRBJ1-5	-	CASSLRGGAGQPQHF	TGTGCCAGCAGCTTACGGGGGGGGGCAGGTCAGCCCCAGCATTTT
TRBV7-2	TRBD2	TRBJ2-1	-	CASSSRPGTSGSDEQFF	TGTGCCAGCAGCTCACGCCCCGGGACTAGCGGGAGTGATGAGCAGTTCTTC
TRBV28	TRBD2	TRBJ2-7	-	CASSFIAGGAYEQYF	TGTGCCAGCAGTTTCATAGCGGGGGGGGCCTACGAGCAGTACTTC
TRBV28	TRBD1	TRBJ2-6	-	CASSFWVARTGFLSGANVLTF	TGTGCCAGCAGTTTCTGGGTTGCCAGGACAGGTTTCCTCTCTGGGGCCAACGTCCTGACTTTC
TRBV5-1	-	TRBJ1-1	-	CASSLVGGSTEAFF	TGCGCCAGCAGCTTGGTTGGGGGGAGCACTGAAGCTTTCTTT
TRBV29-1	TRBD2	TRBJ2-1	many	CSVGAGGDEQFF	TGCAGCGTTGGAGCGGGGGGGGATGAGCAGTTCTTC
TRBV5-4	TRBD1	TRBJ1-3	-	CASSREGTGKGTIYF	TGTGCCAGCAGCCGGGAAGGGACAGGGAAAGGCACCATATATTTT
TRBV5-1	TRBD2	TRBJ2-3	once	CASSPGTSGTPTDTQYF	TGCGCCAGCAGCCCCGGGACTAGCGGGACCCCCACAGATACGCAGTATTTT
TRBV19	TRBD1	TRBJ2-7	once	CASKPGQGAYEQYF	TGTGCCAGTAAACCGGGACAGGGGGCGTACGAGCAGTACTTC
TRBV29-1	TRBD1	TRBJ1-2	-	CSVEGDSYGYTF	TGCAGCGTTGAAGGGGACAGCTATGGCTACACCTTC
TRBV13	TRBD1	TRBJ2-7	once	CASSLGGDRGNEQYF	TGTGCCAGCAGCTTAGGAGGGGACAGGGGAAACGAGCAGTACTTC
TRBV30	-	TRBJ2-3	few	CAWSQPGVADTQYF	TGTGCCTGGAGCCAACCAGGGGTCGCAGATACGCAGTATTTT
TRBV6-2/TRBV6-3	-	TRBJ2-7	-	CASSYGVYEQYF	TGTGCCAGCAGTTACGGAGTATACGAGCAGTACTTC
TRBV4-1	-	TRBJ2-7	-	CASSQNAQGSYEQYF	TGCGCCAGCAGCCAAAACGCGCAGGGATCATACGAGCAGTACTTC
TRBV7-9	TRBD2	TRBJ2-5	-	CASSLTSGRGQETQYF	TGTGCCAGCAGCTTAACTAGCGGGAGGGGCCAAGAGACCCAGTACTTC
TRBV3-1/TRBV3-2	-	TRBJ1-4	-	CASRAPGSEKLFF	TGTGCCAGCAGGGCCCCCGGGAGTGAAAAACTGTTTTTT
TRBV7-6	-	TRBJ2-1	-	CASSLALLAVYSYNEQFF	TGTGCCAGCAGCTTAGCGCTTTTAGCGGTCTACTCCTACAATGAGCAGTTCTTC
TRBV7-9	TRBD1	TRBJ1-5	-	CASSLTGKDQPQHF	TGTGCCAGCAGCTTGACAGGGAAGGATCAGCCCCAGCATTTT
TRBV19	-	TRBJ1-5	-	CASSIEGPNQPQHF	TGTGCCAGTAGTATAGAGGGGCCTAATCAGCCCCAGCATTTT
TRBV19	-	TRBJ2-7	-	CASSSQRTHTYEQYF	TGTGCCAGTAGTTCCCAGCGGACCCATACCTACGAGCAGTACTTC
TRBV19	TRBD1	TRBJ2-1	-	CASSPDRGVGDEQFF	TGTGCCAGTAGTCCCGACAGGGGAGTCGGGGATGAGCAGTTCTTC
TRBV10-3	TRBD1	TRBJ2-1	-	CAIKLGQGYNEQFF	TGTGCCATCAAACTGGGACAGGGTTACAATGAGCAGTTCTTC
TRBV6-2/TRBV6-3	TRBD1	TRBJ2-3	-	CASSSYRGSTDTQYF	TGTGCCAGCAGTTCATACAGGGGTAGCACAGATACGCAGTATTTT
TRBV4-3	TRBD2	TRBJ2-1	once	CASSQALAGVSHNEQFF	TGCGCCAGCAGCCAAGCGCTAGCGGGAGTGTCCCACAATGAGCAGTTCTTC
TRBV6-4	-	TRBJ2-3	-	CASSAGGTAKTDTQYF	TGTGCCAGCAGTGCTGGCGGGACGGCAAAGACAGATACGCAGTATTTT
TRBV19	TRBD2	TRBJ2-4	few	CASRKEREGQYF	TGTGCCAGTAGGAAGGAGCGGGAGGGTCAGTACTTC
TRBV7-3	TRBD2	TRBJ2-3	once	CASSLTPGLAADTQYF	TGTGCCAGCAGCTTAACGCCCGGACTAGCGGCAGATACGCAGTATTTT
TRBV4-2	TRBD2	TRBJ2-1	-	CASSQVGLAGDEQFF	TGTGCCAGCAGCCAAGTGGGTCTAGCGGGAGATGAGCAGTTCTTC
TRBV24-1	TRBD1	TRBJ1-6	-	CATSVRDRPYNSPLHF	TGTGCCACCAGTGTCAGGGACAGGCCCTATAATTCACCCCTCCACTTT